Reported below is one T cell receptor beta chain. As yet, its antigen is unknown. Trimming left V 0 bases short and J 2 bases short, with 9 bases between. This CDR3 comprises 15 residues. The germline V gene encodes CDR1 SGHRS and CDR2 YFSETQ. Data came from immunoSEQ multiplex PCR; TCRdb stores just in-frame clones and leaves some out. The sample holds roughly 80,000 clones; 86% are singletons and the top ten take approximately 7%. This sample is part of a study of OX40 agonist ivuxolimab in advanced cancers. Study-wide context: Treatment of patients was with ivuxolimab, an agonistic anti-OX40 (CD134) antibody. Intravenous ivuxolimab was administered to patients every 2 weeks at 0.01 to 10 mg/kg. Broader study findings: Partial responders dosed at 0.1-3.0 mg/kg displayed clonal expansion ranking among the lowest.

Patients were ineligible given autoimmune disease history or systemic immunosuppression. Sequences were derived from CD4+ or CD8+ T cells sorted from blood, sampled in a trial of the OX40 agonist ivuxolimab. V and J are TRBV5-1 and TRBJ1-5; perhaps TRBD1 as D (5 bases). This clonotype was obtained from an adult with an advanced solid tumor such as melanoma, head and neck, liver or kidney cancer. DNA of the CDR3: TGCGCCAGCAGCTTGGACACAGGTGGCAATCAGCCCCAGCATTTT. Translation: CASSLDTGGNQPQHF.